This is a list of T cell receptor beta chains from one sample in a study of radiation and T cells in renal cell carcinoma. TCRdb's copy holds only in-frame clones and misses some; the assay was immunoSEQ multiplex PCR. The sample consists of over 60,000 clones, approximately 82% of them appearing once. Sequenced material: blood, taken from a patient whose treatment included radiotherapy and nephrectomy. The source is a woman in her sixties with renal cell carcinoma. The CDR3 runs from the conserved cysteine through the conserved F or W. Fields, in order: J gene, V gene, D gene, clone size, CDR3 DNA, CDR3 protein. D genes are given only for firm matches. Part of the rows lack a size; the others show once, few, many or a class for expanded clones.

TRBJ2-2 | TRBV28 | . | . | TGTGCCAGCAGTTTCCCGCCATTCACCTCCTTTGGAGGGAGCACCGGGGAGCTGTTTTTT | CASSFPPFTSFGGSTGELFF
TRBJ1-1 | TRBV5-6 | TRBD1 | . | TGTGCCAGCGGCCGGGACAGGGGGCGGTTGGGCACTGAAGCTTTCTTT | CASGRDRGRLGTEAFF
TRBJ1-2 | TRBV6-1 | . | . | TGTGCCAGCAGTGAATATGGGGGGCGGATTGGTGGCTACACCTTC | CASSEYGGRIGGYTF
TRBJ1-2 | TRBV7-2 | . | . | TGTGCCAGCAGTAAAACAGGTTCCTATGGCTACACCTTC | CASSKTGSYGYTF
TRBJ2-4 | TRBV4-3 | . | . | TGCGCCAGCAGCCAAGAGAGGAGGAACATTCAGTACTTC | CASSQERRNIQYF
TRBJ2-3 | TRBV6-4 | . | . | TGTGCCAGCAGTGACTCAGGGGGAGGAGATACGCAGTATTTT | CASSDSGGGDTQYF
TRBJ2-1 | TRBV21-1 | . | . | TGTGCCAGCAGCAAAGGCGGTCAGGACATAACCTACAATGAGCAGTTCTTC | CASSKGGQDITYNEQFF
TRBJ1-4 | TRBV5-4 | . | . | TGTGCCAGCAGCCCATCGGGGAGGGATGTTGAAAAACTGTTTTTT | CASSPSGRDVEKLFF
TRBJ2-2 | TRBV7-2 | . | . | TGTGCCAGCAGCTTATCTGACATGGGGTACACCGGGGAGCTGTTTTTT | CASSLSDMGYTGELFF
TRBJ1-2 | TRBV28 | TRBD1 | . | TGTGCCAGCATCACACAGGGGGCGGGCTATGGCTACACCTTC | CASITQGAGYGYTF
TRBJ1-1 | TRBV28 | . | . | TGTGCCAGCTTAGGGGTGGGGGAAGCTTTCTTT | CASLGVGEAFF
TRBJ1-2 | TRBV2 | . | . | TGTGCCAGCAGATCGGGCACAGGGTCCTATGGCTACACCTTC | CASRSGTGSYGYTF
TRBJ1-1 | TRBV18 | . | . | TGTGCCAGCTCACCACAGAAGGACTTTAACACTGAAGCTTTCTTT | CASSPQKDFNTEAFF
TRBJ2-5 | TRBV10-3 | TRBD2 | few | TGTGCCATCAGTTCGAATTCGGGGGGGCCAGGAGAGACCCAGTACTTC | CAISSNSGGPGETQYF
TRBJ1-6 | TRBV18 | TRBD1 | . | TGTGCCAGCTCACCAGTGGTTGGGACAGTTAATTCACCCCTCCACTTT | CASSPVVGTVNSPLHF
TRBJ2-3 | TRBV7-2 | TRBD2 | . | TGTGCCAGCAGCTTCGGCGGGGGGGTAGATACGCAGTATTTT | CASSFGGGVDTQYF
TRBJ1-1 | TRBV5-1 | TRBD1 | few | TGCGCCAGCAGTCACGGACAGGGAGAGACTGAAGCTTTCTTT | CASSHGQGETEAFF
TRBJ1-2 | TRBV6-5 | TRBD1 | . | TGTGCCAGCAGTGAGAACAGGGGGCTCTATGGCTACACCTTC | CASSENRGLYGYTF
TRBJ2-2 | TRBV7-3 | . | . | TGTGCCAGCAGCTTTGTCCCAGGGAGGACCGGGGAGCTGTTTTTT | CASSFVPGRTGELFF
TRBJ1-2 | TRBV6-6 | . | . | TGTGCCAGCAGCCCCGGGACGGACTATGGCTACACCTTC | CASSPGTDYGYTF
TRBJ2-1 | TRBV4-2 | TRBD2 | . | TGTGCCAGCAGCCCACCGACTAGCGATGAGCAGTTCTTC | CASSPPTSDEQFF
TRBJ2-4 | TRBV4-1 | . | . | TGCGCCAGCAGCCATGAGACTACGACAGGAGCGAACATTCAGTACTTC | CASSHETTTGANIQYF
TRBJ2-1 | TRBV2 | TRBD1 | . | TGTGCCAGCAGTGAGTTACAGGGGTCCTACAATGAGCAGTTCTTC | CASSELQGSYNEQFF
TRBJ2-7 | TRBV11-2 | TRBD1 | . | TGTGCCAGCAGCTTTGACAGGGTAACCTACGAGCAGTACTTC | CASSFDRVTYEQYF
TRBJ2-1 | TRBV6-5 | . | . | TGTGCCAGCAGTTCAGGCTCCTACAATGAGCAGTTCTTC | CASSSGSYNEQFF
TRBJ1-2 | TRBV27 | TRBD1 | . | TGTGCCAGCAGTTTTCTCAAGAGACAGGGGGAGTCTATACAAGGCTACACCTTC | CASSFLKRQGESIQGYTF
TRBJ2-5 | TRBV6-5 | . | . | TGTGCCAGCAGTCGTGGACAGAACCCCCAAGAGACCCAGTACTTC | CASSRGQNPQETQYF
TRBJ2-2 | TRBV6-4 | . | . | TGTGCCAGCAGTGATCGGGGGCGCGGGGAGCTGTTTTTT | CASSDRGRGELFF
TRBJ2-5 | TRBV11-2 | . | . | TGTGCCAGCAGCTTAGAAGCTTCGGGAGCCCAGTACTTC | CASSLEASGAQYF
TRBJ1-2 | TRBV7-9 | TRBD1 | . | TGTGCCAGCAGCATAGATACAACGACAGGGAACTATGGCTACACCTTC | CASSIDTTTGNYGYTF
TRBJ2-7 | TRBV9 | . | . | TGTGCCAGCAGCCCCGTTGGCCCCTACGAGCAGTACTTC | CASSPVGPYEQYF
TRBJ2-2 | TRBV19 | TRBD1 | few | TGTGCCGTGGAACAGGGGGGCACCGGGGAGCTGTTTTTT | CAVEQGGTGELFF
TRBJ1-2 | TRBV6-5 | TRBD1 | . | TGTGCCAGCAGTTCGGGTGGACAGGGGGCTGATGGCTACACCTTC | CASSSGGQGADGYTF
TRBJ2-1 | TRBV4-3 | TRBD1 | few | TGCGCCAGCAGCCTCATGCCGACAGGGGGATCCTACAATGAGCAGTTCTTC | CASSLMPTGGSYNEQFF
TRBJ1-3 | TRBV5-6 | TRBD1 | . | TGTGCCAGCAGCTTTGGACCGACAGGGAGCTCTGGAAACACCATATATTTT | CASSFGPTGSSGNTIYF
TRBJ2-3 | TRBV5-1 | TRBD1 | . | TGCGCCAGCAGTCGGCACGGGGGCCAGGGGGCTCCAGATACGCAGTATTTT | CASSRHGGQGAPDTQYF
TRBJ2-7 | TRBV19 | TRBD1 | . | TGTGCCAGTAGTTTGCGACAGGGGCGCCTTCTGGACGAGCAGTACTTC | CASSLRQGRLLDEQYF
TRBJ1-1 | TRBV25-1 | . | . | TGTGCCAGCAGTGTCCTGGACAGCTTGAACACTGAAGCTTTCTTT | CASSVLDSLNTEAFF
TRBJ2-2 | TRBV19 | TRBD1 | . | TGTGCCAGTAGTCCCGGGACAGGGGGCACCGGGGAGCTGTTTTTT | CASSPGTGGTGELFF
TRBJ1-4 | TRBV5-1 | . | . | TGCGCCAGCAGCCGTTCCGGACAGTTGGCTAATGAAAAACTGTTTTTT | CASSRSGQLANEKLFF
TRBJ2-3 | TRBV9 | TRBD2 | . | TGTGCCAGCAGCGTCCAAAGCGGGGGGGCTACAGATACGCAGTATTTT | CASSVQSGGATDTQYF
TRBJ1-1 | TRBV13 | TRBD1 | . | TGTGCCAGCAGCCGACAGGGGAAGGACACTGAAGCTTTCTTT | CASSRQGKDTEAFF